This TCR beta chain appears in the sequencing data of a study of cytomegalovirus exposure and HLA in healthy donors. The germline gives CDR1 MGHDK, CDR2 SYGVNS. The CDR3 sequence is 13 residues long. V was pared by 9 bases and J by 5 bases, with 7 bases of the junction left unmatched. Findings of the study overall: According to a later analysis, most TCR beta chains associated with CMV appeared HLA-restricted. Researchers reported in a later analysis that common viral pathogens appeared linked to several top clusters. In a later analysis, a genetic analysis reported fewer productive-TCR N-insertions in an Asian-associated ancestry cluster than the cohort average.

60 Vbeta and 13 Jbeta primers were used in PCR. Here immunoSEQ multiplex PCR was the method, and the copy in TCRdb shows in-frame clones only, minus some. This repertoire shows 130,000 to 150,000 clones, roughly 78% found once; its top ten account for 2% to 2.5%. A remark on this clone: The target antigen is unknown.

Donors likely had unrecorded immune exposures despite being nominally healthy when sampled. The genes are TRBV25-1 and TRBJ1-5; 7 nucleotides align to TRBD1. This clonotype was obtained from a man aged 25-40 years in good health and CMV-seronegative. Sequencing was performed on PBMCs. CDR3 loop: CARKGGFDQPQHF. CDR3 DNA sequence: TGTGCCAGAAAAGGGGGCTTTGATCAGCCCCAGCATTTT.